A selection of T cell receptor beta chains follows, all from one sample in a study of shared clonotypes between healthy human individuals. Libraries were prepared by immunoSEQ multiplex PCR; TCRdb keeps only in-frame clonotypes and omits some of them. Altogether 2 million or so clones are present, about 95% being singletons, with the ten largest covering 0.85% to 1.3%. The sequencing sample was made of naive CD8+ T cells sorted from blood. Receptor source: a young man in good health. Both conserved end residues are part of each CDR3. The order of the fields is D gene, clone size, V gene, J gene, CDR3 protein, CDR3 DNA. The D gene is left open where the match is weak. Clone size appears in some rows only: once, few, many, or a class for an expanded clone.

TRBD1	NA	TRBV30	TRBJ2-7	CAWSVAGGEQYF	TGTGCCTGGAGTGTGGCAGGGGGAGAGCAGTACTTC
NA	NA	TRBV9	TRBJ2-2	CASSQRSDTDTGELFF	TGTGCCAGCAGCCAGAGATCAGATACGGACACCGGGGAGCTGTTTTTT
TRBD2	NA	TRBV4-1	TRBJ2-7	CASSQGLAVTYEQYF	TGCGCCAGCAGCCAAGGACTAGCGGTAACCTACGAGCAGTACTTC
NA	NA	TRBV7-8	TRBJ2-7	CASSPIGGANEQYF	TGTGCCAGCAGCCCGATTGGGGGGGCTAACGAGCAGTACTTC
TRBD1	NA	TRBV7-9	TRBJ2-7	CASSSDRGHEQYF	TGTGCCAGCAGCTCGGACAGGGGACACGAGCAGTACTTC
TRBD1	NA	TRBV5-8	TRBJ1-1	CASSLDRGMNTEAFF	TGTGCCAGCAGCTTGGACAGGGGAATGAACACTGAAGCTTTCTTT
TRBD1	NA	TRBV19	TRBJ2-3	CASSIDGTAASDTQYF	TGTGCCAGTAGTATCGACGGGACAGCGGCGTCAGATACGCAGTATTTT
NA	NA	TRBV5-1	TRBJ2-1	CASSLTGTHLYNEQFF	TGCGCCAGCAGCTTAACCGGGACTCATCTCTACAATGAGCAGTTCTTC
TRBD2	NA	TRBV27	TRBJ2-7	CASSLYPLRGGRGYEQYF	TGTGCCAGCAGTTTATACCCCCTGAGGGGCGGGAGAGGGTACGAGCAGTACTTC
TRBD1	NA	TRBV5-1	TRBJ2-5	CASSLGQGAKETQYF	TGCGCCAGCAGCTTGGGGCAGGGGGCGAAAGAGACCCAGTACTTC
TRBD1	NA	TRBV6-5	TRBJ2-5	CASSYVTGAMETQYF	TGTGCCAGCAGTTACGTGACAGGGGCGATGGAGACCCAGTACTTC
NA	once	TRBV19	TRBJ2-7	CASSMDLEDEQYF	TGTGCCAGTAGTATGGATCTTGAGGACGAGCAGTACTTC
NA	NA	TRBV4-3	TRBJ1-3	CASSQDEGNGNTIYF	TGCGCCAGCAGCCAAGATGAGGGGAACGGAAACACCATATATTTT
NA	NA	TRBV2	TRBJ1-2	CASPWALSNYGYTF	TGTGCCAGCCCTTGGGCACTATCCAACTATGGCTACACCTTC
NA	NA	TRBV21-1	TRBJ1-2	CASSSLYWGDRGLLDYGYTF	TGTGCCAGCAGCTCCCTATATTGGGGGGACAGGGGGTTGTTAGACTATGGCTACACCTTC
NA	NA	TRBV5-1	TRBJ2-1	CASSLVSNEQFF	TGCGCCAGCAGCTTGGTTAGTAATGAGCAGTTCTTC
NA	NA	TRBV28	TRBJ1-1	CASSFVGVMNTEAFF	TGTGCCAGCAGTTTTGTCGGGGTAATGAACACTGAAGCTTTCTTT
NA	NA	TRBV5-6	TRBJ2-7	CASSNISYEQYF	TGTGCCAGCAGTAATATCTCCTACGAGCAGTACTTC
NA	NA	TRBV15	TRBJ1-3	CATSSRDGNTIYF	TGTGCCACCAGCAGTAGAGACGGAAACACCATATATTTT
NA	NA	TRBV7-9	TRBJ2-7	CASSRGDEQYF	TGTGCCAGCAGCCGCGGGGACGAGCAGTACTTC
NA	once	TRBV9	TRBJ2-3	CASSVGGISTDTQYF	TGTGCCAGCAGCGTAGGTGGGATCAGCACAGATACGCAGTATTTT
NA	NA	TRBV10-1	TRBJ1-5	CASSDGSFGNQPQHF	TGCGCCAGCAGTGACGGTTCTTTCGGCAATCAGCCCCAGCATTTT
NA	NA	TRBV6-5	TRBJ2-7	CASSWGTEQYF	TGTGCCAGCAGCTGGGGGACAGAGCAGTACTTC
NA	NA	TRBV15	TRBJ1-4	CATRGGNEKLFF	TGTGCCACCCGCGGGGGCAATGAAAAACTGTTTTTT
NA	NA	TRBV4-1	TRBJ2-3	CASSQGGVGTDTQYF	TGCGCCAGCAGCCAAGGAGGGGTGGGCACAGATACGCAGTATTTT
TRBD2	NA	TRBV5-1	TRBJ2-2	CASSPGLAMGTGELFF	TGCGCCAGCAGCCCTGGACTAGCGATGGGAACCGGGGAGCTGTTTTTT
NA	NA	TRBV30	TRBJ1-1	CAWGAGNTEAFF	TGTGCCTGGGGGGCGGGGAACACTGAAGCTTTCTTT
TRBD1	NA	TRBV9	TRBJ1-3	CASSVGQGARNTIYF	TGTGCCAGCAGCGTAGGTCAGGGGGCACGAAACACCATATATTTT
NA	NA	TRBV7-3	TRBJ1-5	CASSLTEVDSNQPQHF	TGTGCCAGCAGCTTAACGGAGGTGGACAGCAATCAGCCCCAGCATTTT
TRBD2	NA	TRBV2	TRBJ2-5	CASSEEREGRETQYF	TGTGCCAGCAGTGAAGAGCGGGAGGGCCGAGAGACCCAGTACTTC
NA	NA	TRBV12-2	TRBJ1-3	CARPPGNTIYF	TGTGCAAGGCCACCTGGAAACACCATATATTTT
NA	NA	TRBV4-1	TRBJ2-5	CASSHNSGQETQYF	TGCGCCAGCAGCCATAACAGCGGACAAGAGACCCAGTACTTC
NA	NA	TRBV9	TRBJ2-1	CASSVTLVHEQFF	TGTGCCAGCAGCGTTACACTAGTGCATGAGCAGTTCTTC
NA	NA	TRBV6-5	TRBJ1-1	CASSYSLGMNTEAFF	TGTGCCAGCAGTTACTCGCTTGGGATGAACACTGAAGCTTTCTTT
NA	NA	TRBV9	TRBJ2-2	CASSEEGGELFF	TGTGCCAGCAGCGAGGAGGGCGGGGAGCTGTTTTTT
NA	once	TRBV15	TRBJ1-1	CATSRDRKTEAFF	TGTGCCACCAGCAGGGACAGAAAGACTGAAGCTTTCTTT
NA	NA	TRBV12-2	TRBJ1-1	CASRPGDRGNTEAFF	TGTGCAAGTCGCCCCGGGGACAGGGGGAACACTGAAGCTTTCTTT
TRBD2	NA	TRBV4-3	TRBJ2-7	CASSPHAGGTYEQYF	TGCGCCAGCAGCCCTCATGCGGGGGGGACCTACGAGCAGTACTTC
TRBD2	NA	TRBV10-3	TRBJ2-7	CAIRSGSSYEQYF	TGTGCCATCAGGAGCGGGAGCTCCTACGAGCAGTACTTC
NA	once	TRBV19	TRBJ2-7	CASSILREWSYEQYF	TGTGCCAGTAGTATACTCAGGGAGTGGTCCTACGAGCAGTACTTC
NA	NA	TRBV19	TRBJ1-5	CASSVRDSNQPQHF	TGTGCCAGTAGTGTACGGGACTCCAATCAGCCCCAGCATTTT
TRBD1	NA	TRBV27	TRBJ2-7	CASSSIWGTGDEQYF	TGTGCCAGCAGTAGTATATGGGGGACAGGGGACGAGCAGTACTTC
TRBD2	NA	TRBV5-1	TRBJ2-7	CASSLGLAGDYEQYF	TGCGCCAGCTCCTTGGGACTAGCGGGGGACTACGAGCAGTACTTC
NA	NA	TRBV6-5	TRBJ2-2	CASSNTFTGELFF	TGTGCCAGCAGTAACACCTTTACCGGGGAGCTGTTTTTT
TRBD1	few	TRBV10-3	TRBJ2-7	CAIQSGTGKYEQYF	TGTGCCATCCAATCCGGGACAGGGAAATACGAGCAGTACTTC
NA	NA	TRBV2	TRBJ1-2	CASSVTDYYGYTF	TGTGCCAGCAGTGTAACGGACTATTATGGCTACACCTTC
NA	NA	TRBV11-2	TRBJ2-7	CASSLGVRTYEQYF	TGTGCCAGCAGCTTAGGGGTCAGAACCTACGAGCAGTACTTC
NA	NA	TRBV9	TRBJ2-1	CASGREGGSSYNEQFF	TGTGCCAGCGGAAGAGAAGGGGGGTCTTCCTACAATGAGCAGTTCTTC
TRBD2	NA	TRBV13	TRBJ2-7	CASSPAPGGVYEQYF	TGTGCCAGCAGCCCCGCCCCCGGGGGGGTATACGAGCAGTACTTC
NA	NA	TRBV27	TRBJ2-7	CASSLESGYEQYF	TGTGCCAGCAGTTTAGAATCCGGGTACGAGCAGTACTTC
NA	NA	TRBV9	TRBJ1-1	CASSVGTVNTEAFF	TGTGCCAGCAGCGTAGGGACGGTTAACACTGAAGCTTTCTTT
TRBD1	NA	TRBV11-2	TRBJ2-2	CASSFPDTGANTGELFF	TGTGCCAGCAGCTTCCCGGATACAGGGGCGAACACCGGGGAGCTGTTTTTT
NA	NA	TRBV27	TRBJ1-1	CASSPDPRTAFF	TGTGCCAGCAGTCCCGACCCCCGGACAGCTTTCTTT
NA	NA	TRBV5-6	TRBJ2-3	CASSLGDSTDTQYF	TGTGCCAGCAGCTTGGGCGACAGCACAGATACGCAGTATTTT
TRBD2	NA	TRBV11-2	TRBJ2-1	CASSPRGLAGVSSYNEQFF	TGTGCCAGCAGCCCTAGGGGCCTAGCGGGAGTTAGTTCCTACAATGAGCAGTTCTTC
NA	once	TRBV14	TRBJ2-1	CASSQDRPGGGEQFF	TGTGCCAGCAGCCAAGATCGGCCAGGGGGAGGTGAGCAGTTCTTC
NA	once	TRBV30	TRBJ2-7	CAWTVGGGYEQYF	TGTGCCTGGACCGTCGGAGGGGGATACGAGCAGTACTTC
NA	NA	TRBV9	TRBJ2-2	CASSPIESGELFF	TGTGCCAGCAGCCCCATTGAAAGCGGGGAGCTGTTTTTT